A single sample is the source of the 7 T cell receptor beta chains below, sequenced in a study of blood T cell repertoires in COVID-19 (dated by TCRdb to about 2020). Preparation of the library involved the immunoSEQ multiplex PCR assay. Drawn from immuneACCESS, this table holds only the in-frame rearrangements with V and J called that TCRdb kept. Clones are partly lost; checked studies trace under half to an unresolved V gene and leave the rest unexplained. Counted in this sample were under 70,000 clones; about 86% of them appeared once. The top ten hold around 7.1% of the sample. The sample consisted of peripheral blood. These receptors were collected from a woman in her fifties or sixties with COVID-19, enrolled during active disease.

The V and J genes are TRBV7-2 and TRBJ2-2, with 9 bases aligning to TRBD2. This CDR3 has 16 residues. Germline values: CDR1 SGHTA, CDR2 FQGNSA. V shed 5 bases and J 6 bases; nucleotides not matched to a gene: 10. The CDR3 region has the DNA TGTGCCAGCAGCCCCCAGGTAGCGGGAGCCGCCGGGGAGCTGTTTTTT. Translated: CASSPQVAGAAGELFF. The full variable domain, with the rest looked up from reference TRBV7-2 and TRBJ2-2, is GAGVSQSPSNKVTEKGKDVELRCDPISGHTALYWYRQSLGQGLEFLIYFQGNSAPDKSGLPSDRFSAERTGGSVSTLTIQRTQQEDSAVYLCASSPQVAGAAGELFFGEGSRLTVL.

The chain has TRBV14 and TRBJ1-2; D remains unclear. V was clipped by 1 base and J by 4 bases, with 7 bases between them. From germline, CDR1 is SGHDN and CDR2 FVKESK. This CDR3 has 13 amino acids. CDR3 in amino acids: CASSQGTIYGYTF. In DNA form, the CDR3 reads TGTGCCAGCAGCCAAGGAACTATCTATGGCTACACCTTC.

The genes are TRBV3-1 (or the pseudogene TRBV3-2) and TRBJ2-7, with a tentative D call TRBD1 (6 bases). CDR3 length: 14 residues. From germline, CDR1 is LGHDT and CDR2 YNNKEL (reference sequence). Trimming took 1 base from V and 3 from J, leaving 10 bases between them. CDR3 DNA: TGTGCCAGCAGCCAAGGGAACAGGGTCTACGAGCAGTACTTC. The encoded protein is CASSQGNRVYEQYF.

The J gene is TRBJ2-1, the V gene TRBV6-6, with 8 positions matching TRBD2. The CDR3 is made up of 14 amino acids. Germline-derived CDR1 and CDR2 are MNHNY and SVGAGI (reference sequence). Unmatched junction bases numbered 10, after V lost 5 bases and J lost 10 bases. CDR3 sequence: CASSPGTRSAEQFF. In nucleotides, the CDR3 is TGTGCCAGCAGTCCGGGGACTAGGTCAGCCGAGCAGTTCTTC.

The chain employs TRBV2 and TRBJ2-7, with TRBD1 identical over 8 bases. With V trimmed by 1 base and J by 12 bases, 14 bases remained unmatched. The germline gives CDR1 SNHLY, CDR2 FYNNEI. The CDR3 runs 15 residues. In nucleotides, the CDR3 is TGTGCCAGCAGTGAAGAGGACAGGGCAACCTCCTTGGCGTACTTC. Translating it yields CASSEEDRATSLAYF.

CDR3 residues: CASSIKASGDTGELFF. The CDR3 DNA reads TGTGCCAGTAGTATAAAGGCTAGCGGGGACACCGGGGAGCTGTTTTTT. The rearrangement links TRBV19 to TRBJ2-2, with 9 bases matching TRBD2. This CDR3 has 16 amino acids. J lost 3 bases, V lost 2 bases, and 4 bases had no gene match. Looked up from germline, CDR1 is LNHDA and CDR2 is SQIVND (reference sequence).

The chain employs TRBV18 and TRBJ2-2; TRBD1 might be the D (6 bases). There are 15 residues in the CDR3. V was cut by 2 bases and J by 4 bases, with 11 bases left in between. CDR1 is KGHSH and CDR2 is LQKENI in the germline V gene. The chain's CDR3 is CASSPVGASTGELFF. CDR3 DNA: TGTGCCAGCTCACCAGTGGGGGCGAGCACCGGGGAGCTGTTTTTT.